These 27 T cell receptor beta chains originate from one sample sequenced in a study of T cells in Graves' hyperthyroidism and ophthalmopathy. Template material for amplifying TCR beta CDR3 regions consisted of RNA transcripts. The TCR CDR3 was amplified in a first-round RT-PCR using the HTBI primer set. TCRdb reprocessed the multiplex PCR reads with MiXCR, giving one entry per CDR3 protein. The sample has nearly 600,000 distinct CDR3 sequences, approximately 13% seen once. The sample taken for sequencing was blood. The receptors stem from a woman in her thirties with Graves' hyperthyroidism that later progressed to Graves' ophthalmopathy.

At least ten counts were recorded for this clonotype. The J gene is TRBJ2-1, the V gene TRBV6-1, with 13 bases aligning to TRBD2. This CDR3 comprises 16 residues. J lost 7 bases, V lost 0 bases, and 3 bases had no gene match. Germline V lookup: CDR1 MNHNS, CDR2 SASEGT. CDR3 region: CASSEARTSGRNEQFF. The CDR3 nucleotides read TGTGCCAGCAGTGAAGCGAGGACTAGCGGGAGAAATGAGCAGTTCTTC.

This clonotype was seen at least ten times. J is TRBJ2-5 and V is TRBV24-1, with D perhaps matching TRBD1 (6 bases). The V gene's germline CDR1 is KGHDR and CDR2 SFDVKD. CDR3 size: 14 residues. The V and J ends lost 2 bases and 5 bases respectively, with 11 bases between them. The CDR3 protein is CATSDSGAGETQYF. CDR3 DNA: TGTGCCACCAGTGATTCAGGGGCAGGGGAGACCCAGTACTTC.

This clonotype was observed many times. V is TRBV28 and J is TRBJ1-6; D possibly corresponds to TRBD1 (6 bases). This CDR3 comprises 16 residues. In germline, CDR1 is MDHEN, CDR2 SYDVKM. Between the trimmed V and J ends, which lost 7 bases and 8 bases, there was a span of 21 bases. CDR3 nucleotide sequence: TGTGCCAGCAATAAGCCCGGGGGGGGCGCAGATTCACCCCTCCACTTT. Its protein is CASNKPGGGADSPLHF. The variable domain in full, completed from reference TRBV28 and TRBJ1-6, reads DVKVTQSSRYLVKRTGEKVFLECVQDMDHENMFWYRQDPGLGLRLIYFSYDVKMKEKGDIPEGYSVSREKKERFSLILESASTNQTSMYLCASNKPGGGADSPLHFGNGTRLTVT.

This clonotype was recorded many times. V usage is TRBV9 and J usage is TRBJ1-1, with no clear D. CDR3 length equals 13 residues. Deletions cut 0 bases from V and 3 bases from J, with 6 bases between. The germline V gene has CDR1 SGDLS and CDR2 YYNGEE. CDR3 bases: TGTGCCAGCAGCGTAGATCTCCACACTGAAGCTTTCTTT. This encodes CASSVDLHTEAFF.

The sample holds many counts of this clonotype. The chain is built from TRBV11-2 and TRBJ1-1; a weak D match, TRBD1 (5 bases). The CDR3 runs 15 residues. Trimming pared 1 base from V and 1 base from J, leaving 10 bases between. The germline V gene encodes CDR1 SGHAT and CDR2 FQNNGV. CDR3 region: CASSLVWGGNTEAFF. CDR3 DNA sequence: TGTGCCAGCAGCTTAGTGTGGGGCGGGAACACTGAAGCTTTCTTT.

This clonotype was counted at least ten times. CDR3 protein: CASSSGAPISSEQFF. Written as DNA, the CDR3 is TGTGCCAGCAGCTCGGGTGCGCCAATTTCGAGTGAGCAGTTCTTC. The chain employs TRBV11-2 and TRBJ2-1; unclear D gene. The CDR3 loop spans 15 amino acids. Germline V lookup: CDR1 SGHAT, CDR2 FQNNGV. Trimming took off 4 bases at V and 9 bases at J, with 19 bases between the two ends.

This clonotype was detected ten times or more. In DNA form, the CDR3 reads TGTGCCAGCAGCTTAGCATCCGGGGAGCTGTTTTTT. Encoded protein: CASSLASGELFF. V usage is TRBV5-6 and J usage is TRBJ2-2; D gene uncertain. The V and J ends lost 2 bases and 6 bases respectively, with 5 bases between them. Germline V gives CDR1 SGHDT, CDR2 YYEEEE. This CDR3 spans 12 amino acids.

V is TRBV15 and J is TRBJ1-3; D unresolved. The germline gives CDR1 LNHNV, CDR2 YYDKDF (reference sequence). V was cut by 0 bases and J by 4 bases, with 7 bases left in between. The CDR3 has 14 residues. The chain's CDR3 is CATSRDLAGNTIYF. The CDR3 coding sequence is TGTGCCACCAGCAGAGACCTCGCCGGAAACACCATATATTTT.

The V and J genes are TRBV5-5 and TRBJ1-2; 8 bases are shared with TRBD1. The CDR3 is 16 amino acids. Germline lookup yields CDR1 SGHKS and CDR2 YYEKEE (reference sequence). The trim removed 5 bases at V and 8 bases at J, leaving 17 bases unmatched. CDR3 nucleotide sequence: TGTGCCAGCAGGTCCGGGACAGGCCTCACGGTAGGCGGCTACACCTTC. Translated: CASRSGTGLTVGGYTF.

To note about this clonotype: An end of the junction differs from the germline gene, which may be a read error. The chain carries TRBV20-1 and TRBJ2-2, with D hard to call. The CDR3 has 13 residues. Germline V gene sequence: CDR1 DFQATT, CDR2 SNEGSKA (reference sequence). CDR3 coding DNA: TGCAGTGCAACTGACCCCGCCACCCGGGAGCTGTTTTTT. Amino acid sequence: CSATDPATRELFF.

The table lists this clonotype with a few counts. This likely comes from a read error, as the CDR3 has no conserved phenylalanine or tryptophan at its end. V is TRBV18 and J is TRBJ1-5; D is possibly TRBD1 (6 bases). The CDR3 is 18 amino acids. V lost 3 bases to trimming and J lost 5 bases, with 23 bases between them. CDR1 KGHSH and CDR2 LQKENI come from the germline V gene. The CDR3 sequence: CASSPAVDHRASDQPQHL. CDR3 sequence (DNA): TGTGCCAGCTCACCCGCGGTCGATCACAGGGCCTCCGATCAGCCCCAGCATTTG.

In its sample, this clonotype was seen many times. The chain uses TRBV27 and TRBJ2-1; the D gene is possibly TRBD2 (5 bases). The CDR3 is 15 amino acids. Germline V gene sequence: CDR1 MNHEY, CDR2 SMNVEV (reference sequence). Trimming took off 5 bases at V and 10 bases at J, with 21 bases between the two ends. The CDR3 spells CASSPSERPTMEQFF. The CDR3 DNA follows: TGTGCCAGCAGTCCCTCCGAGCGGCCCACAATGGAGCAGTTCTTC.

There are many counts of this clonotype. This chain links TRBV20-1 with TRBJ1-5; the D is unclear. The CDR3 runs to 17 residues. Germline V gene data show CDR1 as DFQATT and CDR2 as SNEGSKA (reference sequence). Trimming removed 0 bases from V and 0 bases from J, with 15 bases in between. The CDR3 reads CSARDSRYQLSNQPQHF. CDR3 in DNA: TGCAGTGCTAGAGATAGCAGATACCAACTTAGCAATCAGCCCCAGCATTTT.

With regard to this clonotype: The junction shows a germline mismatch at one end, possibly a read error. V gene TRBV3-1 combines with J gene TRBJ2-7; 7 nucleotides align to TRBD2. Per germline, CDR1 LGHDT and CDR2 YNNKEL (reference sequence). The CDR3 spans 15 residues. CDR3 in DNA: TGTGCCAGCAGCCAAGGGGGGAGGGCCTGGTACGAGCTGTACTTC. This sequence encodes CASSQGGRAWYELYF.

This clonotype was detected ten times or more. This rearrangement joins TRBV7-2 to TRBJ2-3; TRBD1 agrees at 8 bases. The germline V gene encodes CDR1 SGHTA and CDR2 FQGNSA. The CDR3 runs 15 residues. Germline trimming cut 5 bases from V and 5 bases from J; bases unmatched to any gene: 9. DNA of the CDR3: TGTGCCAGCAGCCCAGGGGGCCCAAGGAGAGATACGCAGTATTTT. This sequence encodes CASSPGGPRRDTQYF.

Of note for this clonotype: Possible read error: a much larger clone is one base away. The CDR3 sequence is CASTLRGCAGKLFF. CDR3 DNA sequence: TGTGCCAGCACCCTAAGAGGGTGCGCAGGGAAACTGTTTTTT. The chain couples TRBV6-1 to TRBJ1-4; TRBD1 is a possible D gene (5 bases). CDR3 size: 14 residues. CDR1 and CDR2 from the germline V gene are MNHNS and SASEGT. V was pared by 7 bases and J by 11 bases, with 20 bases between.

In this sample, this clonotype turned up many times. This sequence joins TRBV28 and TRBJ1-5; D is undetermined. In germline, CDR1 is MDHEN, CDR2 SYDVKM. The CDR3 has 14 amino acids. The V end lost 5 bases, the J end lost 7 bases, and 15 bases lay between the germline ends. CDR3 region: CASSPTNMRQPQHF. In DNA, the CDR3 is TGTGCCAGCAGTCCGACCAATATGAGGCAGCCCCAGCATTTT.

This clonotype showed up just a few times. This chain uses TRBV10-3 with TRBJ2-6, with a weak D call TRBD1 (7 bases). Germline values: CDR1 ENHRY, CDR2 SYGVKD. The length of the CDR3 is 16 residues. V was cut by 4 bases and J by 3 bases, with 13 bases left in between. The CDR3 sequence: CAISARQGGGANVLTF. CDR3 sequence (DNA): TGTGCCATCAGTGCCCGACAGGGAGGTGGGGCCAACGTCCTGACTTTC.

This clonotype occurred many times. The rearrangement joins TRBV19 to TRBJ1-2; tentatively, D is TRBD1 (6 bases). The CDR3 contains 16 residues. CDR1 and CDR2 from the germline V gene are LNHDA and SQIVND (reference sequence). Trimming left V 5 bases short and J 6 bases short, with 22 bases between. The DNA for the CDR3 is TGTGCCAGTAGTTTGGGAGGACAGCCCTGGGAGGATGGCTACACCTTC. The encoded protein is CASSLGGQPWEDGYTF.

This clonotype was counted at least ten times. The V gene is TRBV30, the J gene TRBJ2-1, with 13 bases fitting TRBD2. The V and J ends lost 6 bases and 7 bases, in that order; junction bases with no gene match: 9. Germline V gene sequence: CDR1 GTSNPN, CDR2 SVGIG (reference sequence). This CDR3 region has 15 residues. This CDR3 reads CACPGRTSGSNEQFF. The DNA of the CDR3 is TGTGCCTGCCCGGGACGGACTAGCGGGAGTAATGAGCAGTTCTTC.

This clonotype showed up many times. The chain employs TRBV30 and TRBJ1-1; tentative D call: TRBD1 (5 bases). Germline CDR1 GTSNPN, CDR2 SVGIG (reference sequence). The CDR3 sequence is 14 residues long. V lost 5 bases to trimming and J lost 0 bases, with 13 bases between them. The CDR3 reads CAWRGVKVNTEAFF. DNA for the CDR3: TGTGCCTGGCGGGGGGTTAAAGTGAACACTGAAGCTTTCTTT.

This sequence joins TRBV20-1 and TRBJ2-2; D is possibly TRBD2 (6 bases). With 0 bases removed from V and 1 base from J, the gap between germline ends came to 18 bases. Germline loops: CDR1 DFQATT, CDR2 SNEGSKA (reference sequence). CDR3 length: 18 amino acids. The CDR3: CSARDLTAGPMNTGELFF. The CDR3 DNA sequence: TGCAGTGCTAGAGATCTTACAGCGGGTCCCATGAACACCGGGGAGCTGTTTTTT.

With respect to this clonotype: One base away lies a much larger clone, so this may be a sequencing read error. V is TRBV20-1 and J is TRBJ2-7; possibly TRBD1 for D (6 bases). The germline V gene encodes CDR1 DFQATT and CDR2 SNEGSKA (reference sequence). The CDR3 is 15 residues long. The CDR3 region is CGARDPGRGSYEQYF. Here the CDR3 DNA reads TGCGGTGCTAGAGATCCCGGCAGGGGTTCCTACGAGCAGTACTTC.

This chain links TRBV7-6 with TRBJ2-1; 10 nucleotides agree with TRBD1. CDR3 length: 15 amino acids. Germline V CDR1 and CDR2: SGHVS, FNYEAQ. Germline trimming cut 4 bases from V and 6 bases from J; bases unmatched to any gene: 6. CDR3 region: CASSSSGQGTNEQFF. DNA of the CDR3: TGTGCCAGCAGCTCCTCGGGACAGGGGACCAATGAGCAGTTCTTC. The whole variable domain, filled in from reference TRBV7-6 and TRBJ2-1, reads GAGVSQSPRYKVTKRGQDVALRCDPISGHVSLYWYRQALGQGPEFLTYFNYEAQQDKSGLPNDRFSAERPEGSISTLTIQRTEQRDSAMYRCASSSSGQGTNEQFFGPGTRLTVL.

This clonotype came up many times. This chain links TRBV11-3 with TRBJ2-7, with 14 bases that match TRBD2. Germline lookup yields CDR1 SGHNT and CDR2 YENEEA. The CDR3 covers 18 residues. V was clipped by 2 bases and J by 3 bases; unmatched bases: 9. The CDR3, as DNA: TGTGCCAGCAGCTTAACCCTCGGACTAGCGGGGGGACGCTACGAGCAGTACTTC. Its protein product is CASSLTLGLAGGRYEQYF.

The chain is built from TRBV7-9 and TRBJ1-1; possibly TRBD1 for D (5 bases). Trimming shortened V by 0 bases and J by 4 bases, and 15 bases separated the two germline ends. The germline V gene has CDR1 SEHNR and CDR2 FQNEAQ (reference sequence). The length of the CDR3 is 16 residues. The CDR3 is CASSLAVGREGTEAFF. DNA of the CDR3: TGTGCCAGCAGCTTAGCGGTGGGGCGAGAAGGCACTGAAGCTTTCTTT.

About this clonotype: This clone may be a read error of a much larger clone one base away. The chain has TRBV30 and TRBJ2-4; D not resolved. The V end was cut by 4 bases, the J end by 0 bases, with 7 bases between. The CDR3 is 13 amino acids. Germline V lookup: CDR1 GTSNPN, CDR2 SVGIG (reference sequence). The CDR3 DNA sequence: TGTGCCTGGACTGCGGTAGCCAAAAACATTCAGTACTTC. Translated, it gives CAWTAVAKNIQYF.